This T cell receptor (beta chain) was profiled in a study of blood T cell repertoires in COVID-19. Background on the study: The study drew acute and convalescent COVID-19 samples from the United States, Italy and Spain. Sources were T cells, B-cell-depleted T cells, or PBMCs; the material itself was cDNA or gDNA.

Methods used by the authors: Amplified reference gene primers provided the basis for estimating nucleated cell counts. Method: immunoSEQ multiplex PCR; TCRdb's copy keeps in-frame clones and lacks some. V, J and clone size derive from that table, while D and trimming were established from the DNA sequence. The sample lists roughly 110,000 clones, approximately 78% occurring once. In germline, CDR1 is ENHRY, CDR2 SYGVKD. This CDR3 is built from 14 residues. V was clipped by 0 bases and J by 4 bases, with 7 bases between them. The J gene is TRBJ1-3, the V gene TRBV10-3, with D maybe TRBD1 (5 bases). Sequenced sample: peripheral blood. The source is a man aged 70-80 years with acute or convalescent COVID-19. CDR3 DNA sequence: TGTGCCATCAGTGAGTCGGGACTCGGAAACACCATATATTTT. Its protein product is CAISESGLGNTIYF.